This T cell receptor beta chain was documented in a study of shared T cell receptors in the human thymus. CDR1 is SGHRS, CDR2 YFSETQ, per germline. The CDR3 is made up of 14 amino acids. V gave up 1 base and J gave up 5 bases; unmatched junction bases: 4. Measured with immunoSEQ multiplex PCR; TCRdb has only the in-frame clones, and not every one. Here the sample spans some 700,000 clones, 80% to 90% being singletons. These records were also assigned to another study, of human thymus T cells.

The source of this sequence is a girl younger than two with a congenital heart defect. The V call is TRBV5-1, the J call TRBJ2-5; 8 nucleotides line up with TRBD1. Source material: thymocytes. The DNA of the CDR3 is TGCGCCAGCAGCTTGACAGGGGGTGGGGAGACCCAGTACTTC. Its protein is CASSLTGGGETQYF.